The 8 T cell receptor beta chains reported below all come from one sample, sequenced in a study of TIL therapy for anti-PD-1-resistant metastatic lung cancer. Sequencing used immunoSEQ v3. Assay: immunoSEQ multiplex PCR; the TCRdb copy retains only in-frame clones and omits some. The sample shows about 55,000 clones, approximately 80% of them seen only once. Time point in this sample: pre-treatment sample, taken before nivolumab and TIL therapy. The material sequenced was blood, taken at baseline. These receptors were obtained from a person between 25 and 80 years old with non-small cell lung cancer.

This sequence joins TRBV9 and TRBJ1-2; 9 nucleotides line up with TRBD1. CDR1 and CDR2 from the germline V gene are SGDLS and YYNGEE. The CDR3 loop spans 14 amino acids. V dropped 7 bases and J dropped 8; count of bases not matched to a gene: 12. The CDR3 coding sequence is TGTGCCAGCTCAACCACAGGGGGCGCAGGGGGCTACACCTTC. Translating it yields CASSTTGGAGGYTF.

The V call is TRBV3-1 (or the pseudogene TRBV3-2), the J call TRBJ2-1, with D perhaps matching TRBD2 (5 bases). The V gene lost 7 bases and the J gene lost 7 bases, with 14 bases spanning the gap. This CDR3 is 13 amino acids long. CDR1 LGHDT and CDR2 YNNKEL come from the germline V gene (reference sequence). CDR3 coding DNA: TGTGCCAGCAATGGACTCGGCGGTAATGAGCAGTTCTTC. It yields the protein CASNGLGGNEQFF.

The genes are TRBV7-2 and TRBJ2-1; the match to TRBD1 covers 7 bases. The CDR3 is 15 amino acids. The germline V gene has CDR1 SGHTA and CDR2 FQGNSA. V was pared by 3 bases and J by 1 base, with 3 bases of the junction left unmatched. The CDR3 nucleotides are TGTGCCAGCAGCTTCACGACAGGGTCCTACAATGAGCAGTTCTTC. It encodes CASSFTTGSYNEQFF.

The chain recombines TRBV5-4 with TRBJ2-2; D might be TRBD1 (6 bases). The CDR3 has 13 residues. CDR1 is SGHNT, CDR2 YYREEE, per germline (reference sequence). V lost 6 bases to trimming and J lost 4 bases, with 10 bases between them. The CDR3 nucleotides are TGTGCCAGCAAGGGCAGGGGCACCGGGGAGCTGTTTTTT. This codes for CASKGRGTGELFF. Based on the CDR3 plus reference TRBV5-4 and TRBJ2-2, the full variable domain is ETGVTQSPTHLIKTRGQQVTLRCSSQSGHNTVSWYQQALGQGPQFIFQYYREEENGRGNFPPRFSGLQFPNYSSELNVNALELDDSALYLCASKGRGTGELFFGEGSRLTVL.

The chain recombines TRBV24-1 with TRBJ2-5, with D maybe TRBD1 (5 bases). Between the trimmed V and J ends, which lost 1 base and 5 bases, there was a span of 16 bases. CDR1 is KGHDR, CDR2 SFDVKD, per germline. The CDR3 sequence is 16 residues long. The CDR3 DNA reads TGTGCCACCAGTGATTTTGCACAGCCCAAGGGGGAGACCCAGTACTTC. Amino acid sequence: CATSDFAQPKGETQYF.

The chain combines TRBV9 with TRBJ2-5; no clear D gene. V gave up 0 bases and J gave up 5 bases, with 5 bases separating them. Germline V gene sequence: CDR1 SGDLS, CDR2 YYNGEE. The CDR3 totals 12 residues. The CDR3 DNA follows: TGTGCCAGCAGCGTAGATTGGGAGACCCAGTACTTC. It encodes CASSVDWETQYF.

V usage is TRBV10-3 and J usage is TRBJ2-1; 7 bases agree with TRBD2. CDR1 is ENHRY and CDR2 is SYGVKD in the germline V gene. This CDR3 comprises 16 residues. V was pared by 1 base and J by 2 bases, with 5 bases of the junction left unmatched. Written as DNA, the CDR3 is TGTGCCATCAGTGAGTGGGCGGGAGAGGCCTACAATGAGCAGTTCTTC. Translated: CAISEWAGEAYNEQFF.

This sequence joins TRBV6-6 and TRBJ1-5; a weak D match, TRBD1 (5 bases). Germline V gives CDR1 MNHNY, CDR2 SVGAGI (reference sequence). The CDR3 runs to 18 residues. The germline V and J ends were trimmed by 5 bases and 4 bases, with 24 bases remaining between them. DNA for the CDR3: TGTGCCAGCAGTCAAACCCTCACCTTGGGGGAGTATAATCAGCCCCAGCATTTT. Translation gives CASSQTLTLGEYNQPQHF.